Presented here are 6 T cell receptor beta chains from one specimen sequenced in a study of blood T cell repertoires in COVID-19. Method: immunoSEQ multiplex PCR; TCRdb's copy keeps in-frame clones and lacks some. The table shows roughly 240,000 clones, with 87% occurring only once. Sequencing was performed on PBMCs or T cells enriched from blood (not recorded which). These receptor sequences come from a woman in her twenties or thirties with acute COVID-19.

This clone was recorded at least ten times. The chain links TRBV6-6 to TRBJ1-3, with 7 bases matching TRBD1. The V gene's germline CDR1 is MNHNY and CDR2 SVGAGI (reference sequence). The junction had 6 bases not matched to a gene; V was cut back by 3 bases and J by 1 base. CDR3 length: 16 residues. The CDR3 region has the DNA TGTGCCAGCAGTTATCCCGGGACAGAGTCTGGAAACACCATATATTTT. It encodes CASSYPGTESGNTIYF.

A single count supports this clone. The chain has TRBV5-8 and TRBJ1-1; a possible D gene is TRBD1 (6 bases). V shed 0 bases and J shed 5 bases, with 14 bases lying between them. The CDR3 contains 15 residues. Germline V lookup: CDR1 SGHTS, CDR2 YDEGEE. The chain's CDR3 is CASSLARTVVTEAFF. CDR3 sequence (DNA): TGTGCCAGCAGCTTGGCCAGGACAGTGGTTACTGAAGCTTTCTTT.

In DNA form, the CDR3 reads TGTGCCAGCAGCTTGGGGTCAGGTAATCAGCCCCAGCATTTT. Its translation: CASSLGSGNQPQHF. The chain recombines TRBV5-5 with TRBJ1-5; unclear D gene. Trimming cost V 0 bases and J 4 bases, with 8 bases left between them. The CDR3 totals 14 residues. CDR1 is SGHKS, CDR2 YYEKEE, per germline (reference sequence).

In nucleotides, the CDR3 is TGTGCCAGCAGCACAGGAGTCTATGGCTACACCTTC. This codes for CASSTGVYGYTF. This chain uses TRBV6-5 with TRBJ1-2, with a weak D call TRBD1 (5 bases). In germline, CDR1 is MNHEY, CDR2 SVGAGI. Between the trimmed V and J ends, which lost 6 bases and 4 bases, there was a span of 9 bases. The CDR3 is 12 residues long.

The chain employs TRBV12-3 or TRBV12-4 and TRBJ1-2; D is undetermined. V lost 3 bases, J lost 8 bases, and 10 bases lay in between. CDR3 length: 12 residues. CDR3: CASSFKMTGYTF. The CDR3 region has the DNA TGTGCCAGCAGTTTTAAGATGACAGGCTACACCTTC.

This clone came up many times. This chain joins TRBV5-1 and TRBJ1-2; D not resolved. The length of the CDR3 is 16 residues. The ends were cut back, 0 bases at V and 1 base at J, with 13 bases in the middle. The germline CDR1 and CDR2 sequences are SGHRS and YFSETQ. For the CDR3, the DNA is TGCGCCAGCAGCTTGGACGGAATGGACTTTAACTATGGCTACACCTTC. Amino acids: CASSLDGMDFNYGYTF.